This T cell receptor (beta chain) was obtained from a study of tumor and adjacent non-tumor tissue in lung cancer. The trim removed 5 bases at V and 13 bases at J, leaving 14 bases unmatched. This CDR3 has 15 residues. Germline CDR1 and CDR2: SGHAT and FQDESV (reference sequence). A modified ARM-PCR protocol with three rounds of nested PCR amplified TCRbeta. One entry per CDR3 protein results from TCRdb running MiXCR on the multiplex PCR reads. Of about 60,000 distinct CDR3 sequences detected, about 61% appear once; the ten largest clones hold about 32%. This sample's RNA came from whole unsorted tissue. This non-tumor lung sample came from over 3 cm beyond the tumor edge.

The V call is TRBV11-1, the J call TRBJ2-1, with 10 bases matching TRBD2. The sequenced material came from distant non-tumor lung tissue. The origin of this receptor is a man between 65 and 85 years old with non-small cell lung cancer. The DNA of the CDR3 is TGTGCCAGCAGCATTCTAGCGGGGGTTAACAACGAACAGTTCTTC. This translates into CASSILAGVNNEQFF.